Here is one TCR beta chain with its context. The antigen remains unidentified. It was with a sample-barcoded 5' primer and a J-beta primer mix that a second PCR of roughly 6 to 12 cycles was run. MiXCR was run by TCRdb on the 5' RACE reads, yielding one entry per CDR3 protein. The sample holds 800,000 to 950,000 distinct CDR3 sequences, almost 30% seen once. CDR1 and CDR2 from the germline V gene are SGDLS and YYNGEE. Trimming shortened V by 3 bases and J by 0 bases, and 6 bases separated the two germline ends. This CDR3 is 14 amino acids long. The data derive from a study of blood T cells in healthy people across ages. Whole-study findings and limits: The study regarded diversity estimates from one million T cells as underestimates. Donor CMV status was unknown, possibly confounding expanded clonotype changes.

It was roughly 10 milliliters of peripheral blood that were drawn from each donor. These sequences were also reported in another study, on T cells of mothers and their children.

The chain links TRBV9 to TRBJ1-4; D not certain. The sequence was collected from a woman in her thirties or forties in good health. The sample consisted of blood. CDR3 coding DNA: TGTGCCAGCAGCGACCCTGCAACTAATGAAAAACTGTTTTTT. It is translated as CASSDPATNEKLFF.